The 22 T cell receptor beta chains given below trace back to one sample, sequenced in a study of radiotherapy plus CTLA-4 blockade in lung cancer. Profiled with immunoSEQ multiplex PCR; TCRdb holds only in-frame clones, not every one. The data show tens of thousands of clones, roughly three quarters seen once. Sample: peripheral blood, taken from a patient treated with radiotherapy plus ipilimumab. These receptors came from a human donor with non-small cell lung cancer who had a complete response to radiotherapy plus ipilimumab.

The chain links TRBV5-1 to TRBJ2-7, with D maybe TRBD1 (5 bases). This CDR3 is 15 amino acids long. Germline V gene sequence: CDR1 SGHRS, CDR2 YFSETQ. Trimming removed 0 bases at V and 0 bases at J, with 10 bases between. The CDR3 DNA sequence: TGCGCCAGCAGCTTGGGACAGCCCCCCTCCTACGAGCAGTACTTC. Amino acids: CASSLGQPPSYEQYF.

J is TRBJ1-2 and V is TRBV7-3, with D perhaps matching TRBD1 (6 bases). The CDR3 is 13 amino acids. With 2 bases removed from V and 6 bases from J, the gap between germline ends came to 10 bases. The germline V gene encodes CDR1 SGHTA and CDR2 FQGTGA. The CDR3 loop is CASSLADRHGYTF. The CDR3 coding sequence is TGTGCCAGCAGCTTAGCAGACAGGCATGGCTACACCTTC.

The chain joins TRBV10-1 to TRBJ2-1; D might be TRBD1 (5 bases). CDR1 is WNHNN, CDR2 SYGVQD, per germline (reference sequence). Trimming left V 2 bases short and J 7 bases short, with 15 bases between. CDR3 length equals 15 residues. The CDR3 DNA is TGCGCCAGCAGTGAGAGGAGACAGTGGGGAAATGAGCAGTTCTTC. This encodes CASSERRQWGNEQFF.

This clone has just a few counts. The chain recombines TRBV2 with TRBJ2-3; 11 nucleotides match TRBD2. The V segment lost 8 bases and the J segment 2 bases; nucleotides outside the gene matches: 6. This CDR3 has 15 amino acids. In germline, CDR1 is SNHLY, CDR2 FYNNEI. The chain's CDR3 is CASGGLAAHTDTQYF. In nucleotides, the CDR3 is TGTGCCAGCGGGGGACTAGCGGCCCACACAGATACGCAGTATTTT.

The V gene is TRBV4-3, the J gene TRBJ2-1; D gene ambiguous. The CDR3 contains 18 residues. Germline V gene lookup returns CDR1 LGHNA and CDR2 YSLEER. Trimming took 1 base from V and 4 from J, leaving 20 bases between them. The chain's CDR3 is CASSQGLETPRRYNEQFF. As DNA, the CDR3 is TGCGCCAGCAGCCAAGGTTTAGAAACCCCCCGGAGATACAATGAGCAGTTCTTC.

The chain recombines TRBV7-2 with TRBJ2-3; 9 bases fit TRBD2. From germline, CDR1 is SGHTA and CDR2 FQGNSA. The V gene end was trimmed by 4 bases and the J gene end by 6 bases; junction bases not matched to a gene: 17. This CDR3 has 18 residues. CDR3 nucleotides: TGTGCCAGCAGCTCTTTCCCGCGGGGGGGCCGGACCGGGGATACGCAGTATTTT. It codes for CASSSFPRGGRTGDTQYF.

This chain connects TRBV28 to TRBJ2-6, with D perhaps matching TRBD1 (6 bases). This CDR3 is 18 amino acids long. Per germline, CDR1 MDHEN and CDR2 SYDVKM. Trimming shortened V by 6 bases and J by 4 bases, and 22 bases separated the two germline ends. For the CDR3, the DNA is TGTGCCAGCAGACAGAGAACCGGGACAATGTCCGGGGCCAACGTCCTGACTTTC. Translating it yields CASRQRTGTMSGANVLTF.

This clone appeared a single time. At one boundary the junction diverges from the germline segment, which might be a read error. The genes are TRBV30 and TRBJ1-2; D unresolved. Germline CDR1 reads GTSNPN; CDR2 reads SVGIG (reference sequence). The CDR3 runs to 15 residues. DNA of the CDR3: TGTGCCGGGAGGGAGCGGCCTGTCGACTACTATGGCTACACCTTC. Protein: CAGRERPVDYYGYTF. Combining the CDR3 with reference TRBV30 and TRBJ1-2 gives the whole variable domain SQTIHQWPATLVQPVGSPLSLECTVEGTSNPNLYWYRQAAGRGLQLLFYSVGIGQISSEVPQNLSASRPQDRQFILSSKKLLLSDSGFYLCAGRERPVDYYGYTFGSGTRLTVV.

The chain is built from TRBV5-6 and TRBJ2-1; 10 bases line up with TRBD2. Trimming took 4 bases from V and 7 from J; bases not matched to a gene: 11. This CDR3 is 16 amino acids long. Germline-derived CDR1 and CDR2 are SGHDT and YYEEEE. The CDR3 bases are TGTGCCAGCAGCCCACCGGATAGCGGGAGGCCGAATGAGCAGTTCTTC. Its translation is CASSPPDSGRPNEQFF.

V usage is TRBV29-1 and J usage is TRBJ2-3; 10 bases are a match to TRBD2. This CDR3 spans 14 amino acids. J was trimmed by 2 bases and V by 5 bases; bases with no gene match: 4. Germline loops: CDR1 SQVTM, CDR2 ANQGSEA. The CDR3: CSVLAGVYTDTQYF. The CDR3 DNA follows: TGCAGCGTTCTAGCGGGGGTGTACACAGATACGCAGTATTTT.

This clone was detected only once. The chain joins TRBV11-2 to TRBJ1-4, with unresolved D. Germline V gives CDR1 SGHAT, CDR2 FQNNGV. The CDR3 length is 15 residues. Trimming left V 4 bases short and J 0 bases short, with 9 bases between. DNA of the CDR3: TGTGCCAGCAGCTCTCAACTTACAACTAATGAAAAACTGTTTTTT. Amino acids: CASSSQLTTNEKLFF.

The chain is built from TRBV6-5 and TRBJ2-3, with a possible D match to TRBD2 (5 bases). V was cut by 2 bases and J by 1 base, with 13 bases left in between. Germline assignment: CDR1 MNHEY and CDR2 SVGAGI. This CDR3 has 16 residues. The CDR3 DNA reads TGTGCCAGCAGTTACGAGTCTAGCAAGGGCACAGATACGCAGTATTTT. Translated, it gives CASSYESSKGTDTQYF.

The table lists this clone with a count of one. The rearrangement joins TRBV27 to TRBJ1-6, with D possibly matching TRBD1 (5 bases). Germline assignment: CDR1 MNHEY and CDR2 SMNVEV (reference sequence). The CDR3 extends over 18 amino acids. Trimming took off 2 bases at V and 6 bases at J, with 20 bases between the two ends. Written as DNA, the CDR3 is TGTGCCAGCAGTTTAAGTTTACTTCGGGGGAGTATTAATTCACCCCTCCACTTT. Amino acids: CASSLSLLRGSINSPLHF.

This clone was observed a handful of times. Additional DNA sequences in this sample encode the identical CDR3. This rearrangement joins TRBV19 to TRBJ2-3; 9 bases are shared with TRBD1. There are 15 residues in the CDR3. CDR1 LNHDA and CDR2 SQIVND come from the germline V gene (reference sequence). V was clipped by 4 bases and J by 3 bases; unmatched bases: 5. The chain's CDR3 is CASSKPGQGTDTQYF. DNA for the CDR3: TGTGCCAGTAGTAAACCGGGACAGGGAACAGATACGCAGTATTTT.

This clone has a single count. The chain uses TRBV10-3 and TRBJ2-7, with a possible D match to TRBD2 (5 bases). Between the trimmed V and J ends, which lost 6 bases and 0 bases, there was a span of 15 bases. The CDR3 runs to 15 residues. CDR1 and CDR2 from the germline V gene are ENHRY and SYGVKD. The CDR3 here is CAISPGISSSYEQYF. The CDR3 nucleotides read TGTGCCATCAGCCCCGGGATCTCAAGCTCCTACGAGCAGTACTTC.

The chain has TRBV19 and TRBJ1-1; a possible D gene is TRBD1 (5 bases). This CDR3 is built from 13 residues. Trimming removed 5 bases at V and 5 bases at J, with 12 bases between. Looked up from germline, CDR1 is LNHDA and CDR2 is SQIVND (reference sequence). CDR3: CASSRRAVTEAFF. The CDR3 nucleotides are TGTGCCAGTAGTCGCAGGGCCGTGACTGAAGCTTTCTTT.

V is TRBV5-4 and J is TRBJ2-2, with D possibly TRBD1 on 6 matching bases. The V end was cut by 4 bases, the J end by 1 base, with 14 bases between. Germline assignment: CDR1 SGHNT and CDR2 YYREEE (reference sequence). This CDR3 spans 16 amino acids. CDR3 in DNA: TGTGCCAGCAGCCCCCAACAGGGCCGGAACACCGGGGAGCTGTTTTTT. Protein: CASSPQQGRNTGELFF.

The chain is built from TRBV10-3 and TRBJ2-7; maybe TRBD1 (5 bases). CDR1 is ENHRY and CDR2 is SYGVKD in the germline V gene. Deletions cut 7 bases from V and 6 bases from J, with 19 bases between. The CDR3 consists of 14 residues. This CDR3 reads CAIKQEPSSLEQYF. DNA for the CDR3: TGTGCCATCAAACAGGAGCCCTCCTCCCTCGAGCAGTACTTC.

The V call is TRBV5-1, the J call TRBJ2-2; D possibly corresponds to TRBD2 (5 bases). The CDR3 runs to 13 residues. CDR1 is SGHRS and CDR2 is YFSETQ in the germline V gene. Trimming stripped 8 bases from V and 1 base from J, with 9 bases between. This chain's CDR3 is CASSGMNTGELFF. The CDR3 DNA sequence: TGCGCCAGTTCCGGGATGAACACCGGGGAGCTGTTTTTT.

This rearrangement joins TRBV5-6 to TRBJ2-2; D is unresolved. Trimming pared 4 bases from V and 4 bases from J, leaving 17 bases between. The V gene's germline CDR1 is SGHDT and CDR2 YYEEEE. CDR3 length equals 16 residues. This chain's CDR3 is CASSHPGYEATGELFF. The CDR3 nucleotides are TGTGCCAGCAGCCACCCAGGCTATGAAGCCACCGGGGAGCTGTTTTTT. Together with reference TRBV5-6 and TRBJ2-2, the CDR3 gives the full variable domain: DAGVTQSPTHLIKTRGQQVTLRCSPKSGHDTVSWYQQALGQGPQFIFQYYEEEERQRGNFPDRFSGHQFPNYSSELNVNALLLGDSALYLCASSHPGYEATGELFFGEGSRLTVL.

V usage is TRBV11-2 and J usage is TRBJ2-1; 12 nucleotides line up with TRBD2. The V and J ends lost 4 bases and 6 bases, in that order; junction bases with no gene match: 7. The CDR3 length is 16 residues. The germline V gene encodes CDR1 SGHAT and CDR2 FQNNGV. The CDR3: CASSSLLAGGGNEQFF. In DNA form, the CDR3 reads TGTGCCAGCAGCTCCCTACTAGCGGGAGGTGGCAATGAGCAGTTCTTC.

This clone has a handful of counts. J is TRBJ2-1 and V is TRBV27; 13 bases are a match to TRBD2. Germline-derived CDR1 and CDR2 are MNHEY and SMNVEV (reference sequence). The junction had 8 bases not matched to a gene; V was cut back by 1 base and J by 2 bases. The CDR3 consists of 19 residues. The CDR3 DNA follows: TGTGCCAGCAGTTTATGGCGACCGGGACTAGCGGGAACCTACAATGAGCAGTTCTTC. Protein product: CASSLWRPGLAGTYNEQFF.